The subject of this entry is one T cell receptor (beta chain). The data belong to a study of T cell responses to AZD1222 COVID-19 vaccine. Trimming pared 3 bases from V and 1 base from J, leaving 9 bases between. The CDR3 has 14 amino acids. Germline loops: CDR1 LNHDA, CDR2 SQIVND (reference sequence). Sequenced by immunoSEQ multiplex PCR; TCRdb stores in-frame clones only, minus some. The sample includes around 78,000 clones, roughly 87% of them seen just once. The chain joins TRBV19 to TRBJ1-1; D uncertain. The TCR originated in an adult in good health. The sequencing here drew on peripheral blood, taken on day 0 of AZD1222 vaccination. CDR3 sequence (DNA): TGTGCCAGTAGTATCCCGATCAGGAACACTGAAGCTTTCTTT. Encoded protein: CASSIPIRNTEAFF. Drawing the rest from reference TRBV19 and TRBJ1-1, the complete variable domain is DGGITQSPKYLFRKEGQNVTLSCEQNLNHDAMYWYRQDPGQGLRLIYYSQIVNDFQKGDIAEGYSVSREKKESFPLTVTSAQKNPTAFYLCASSIPIRNTEAFFGQGTRLTVV.